These 17 T cell receptor beta chains share one sample of origin, sequenced in a study of control samples from healthy donors and cancer patients (dated by TCRdb to 2020 to 2022). Library method: the immunoSEQ multiplex PCR assay. TCRdb limited this immuneACCESS table to in-frame rearrangements with V and J called. A share of clones is missing; checked studies link under half to unresolved V genes, and the rest is unexplained. The sample records 90,000 to 150,000 clones, about 91% of which are singletons. Approximately 3.5% of the sample rests with the top ten. Sequenced: blood. The receptor source for this set is a man aged 40-55 years in good health.

The chain recombines TRBV30 with TRBJ2-2; 8 nucleotides align to TRBD1. V was clipped by 5 bases and J by 0 bases; unmatched bases: 2. CDR3 length equals 14 residues. The germline gives CDR1 GTSNPN, CDR2 SVGIG (reference sequence). CDR3 nucleotide sequence: TGTGCCTGGCGGACAGGGCCGAACACCGGGGAGCTGTTTTTT. Translated, it gives CAWRTGPNTGELFF.

The rearrangement uses TRBV2 and TRBJ2-7; 7 bases are a match to TRBD1. The CDR3 runs 14 residues. Unmatched junction bases numbered 6, after V lost 7 bases and J lost 0 bases. Germline-derived CDR1 and CDR2 are SNHLY and FYNNEI. Here the CDR3 DNA reads TGTGCCAGCAAGGAGACAGGGAGCTCCTACGAGCAGTACTTC. It encodes CASKETGSSYEQYF.

The chain employs TRBV5-1 and TRBJ1-1, with D perhaps TRBD1 (6 bases). Germline V gene data show CDR1 as SGHRS and CDR2 as YFSETQ. Trimming took 3 bases from V and 10 from J, leaving 19 bases between them. This CDR3 is built from 14 residues. CDR3 in amino acids: CASSSSLDRQVAFF. The CDR3 DNA sequence: TGCGCCAGCAGCTCGAGCCTGGATCGACAGGTAGCTTTCTTT.

V usage is TRBV7-3 and J usage is TRBJ1-1; D is unresolved. Looked up from germline, CDR1 is SGHTA and CDR2 is FQGTGA. This CDR3 is 14 amino acids long. V was pared by 4 bases and J by 1 base, with 10 bases between. CDR3 residues: CASSSLPGNTEAFF. CDR3 bases: TGTGCCAGCAGCTCCCTACCTGGGAACACTGAAGCTTTCTTT.

The rearrangement links TRBV12-3 or TRBV12-4 to TRBJ2-5; D may be TRBD1 (6 bases). V was clipped by 2 bases and J by 4 bases, with 8 bases between them. CDR3 length: 13 amino acids. As DNA, the CDR3 is TGTGCCAGCAGTTTACGAGGGGGAGAGACCCAGTACTTC. It codes for CASSLRGGETQYF.

The V call is TRBV18, the J call TRBJ1-1; 11 bases are a match to TRBD1. The CDR3 is 16 amino acids. Looked up from germline, CDR1 is KGHSH and CDR2 is LQKENI. The junction had 10 bases not matched to a gene; V was cut back by 5 bases and J by 5 bases. The CDR3 is CASSSMTGTGGTEAFF. The CDR3 nucleotides are TGTGCCAGCTCATCTATGACCGGGACAGGGGGGACTGAAGCTTTCTTT.

The rearrangement uses TRBV28 and TRBJ1-5; 9 positions agree with TRBD1. V gave up 7 bases and J gave up 6 bases; unmatched junction bases: 7. The CDR3 has 14 residues. Germline CDR1 MDHEN, CDR2 SYDVKM. The chain's CDR3 is CASTPGQGIQPQHF. For the CDR3, the DNA is TGTGCCAGCACCCCGGGACAGGGAATTCAGCCCCAGCATTTT.

The V and J genes are TRBV7-9 and TRBJ2-7; 8 nucleotides match TRBD1. Trimming removed 5 bases from V and 3 bases from J; junction bases left unmatched: 9. The length of the CDR3 is 15 residues. Germline loops: CDR1 SEHNR, CDR2 FQNEAQ (reference sequence). The CDR3 sequence is CASSPSWTGNYEQYF. As DNA, the CDR3 is TGTGCCAGCAGCCCCTCTTGGACAGGGAACTACGAGCAGTACTTC.

The rearrangement links TRBV28 to TRBJ2-1; 7 bases are a match to TRBD1. The CDR3 loop spans 15 amino acids. V gave up 7 bases and J gave up 5 bases; unmatched junction bases: 11. Germline lookup yields CDR1 MDHEN and CDR2 SYDVKM. The CDR3 DNA reads as TGTGCCAGCACCTACTTAGGGACAGCTAACAATGAGCAGTTCTTC. Its protein product is CASTYLGTANNEQFF. The full variable domain, with the rest looked up from reference TRBV28 and TRBJ2-1, is DVKVTQSSRYLVKRTGEKVFLECVQDMDHENMFWYRQDPGLGLRLIYFSYDVKMKEKGDIPEGYSVSREKKERFSLILESASTNQTSMYLCASTYLGTANNEQFFGPGTRLTVL.

The chain is built from TRBV20-1 and TRBJ2-3; the D is unclear. The V gene lost 6 bases and the J gene lost 3 bases, with 7 bases spanning the gap. The V gene's germline CDR1 is DFQATT and CDR2 SNEGSKA (reference sequence). The length of the CDR3 is 11 residues. Here the CDR3 DNA reads TGCAGTGCCGACGGGACAGATACGCAGTATTTT. Translation: CSADGTDTQYF.

This chain links TRBV12-3 or TRBV12-4 with TRBJ2-6; D unresolved. Trimming took off 5 bases at V and 3 bases at J, with 2 bases between the two ends. The CDR3 consists of 12 residues. The CDR3 nucleotides are TGTGCCAGCAGTCGTGGGGCCAACGTCCTGACTTTC. As protein: CASSRGANVLTF.

The V gene is TRBV7-9, the J gene TRBJ2-2; D unclear. From germline, CDR1 is SEHNR and CDR2 FQNEAQ (reference sequence). Trimming shortened V by 5 bases and J by 7 bases, and 17 bases separated the two germline ends. CDR3 size: 15 residues. The CDR3 sequence: CASSPLVRPDGELFF. The CDR3 DNA sequence: TGTGCCAGCAGCCCCCTAGTGAGGCCGGACGGGGAGCTGTTTTTT.

This chain joins TRBV14 and TRBJ2-3; 11 nucleotides line up with TRBD1. The V gene's germline CDR1 is SGHDN and CDR2 FVKESK. The length of the CDR3 is 15 residues. With V trimmed by 2 bases and J by 3 bases, 1 base remained unmatched. DNA for the CDR3: TGTGCCAGCAGCCAATGGGACAGGGGGACAGATACGCAGTATTTT. Protein sequence: CASSQWDRGTDTQYF.

The chain combines TRBV5-8 with TRBJ2-4; D may match TRBD1 or TRBD2 (6 bases each). V lost 4 bases, J lost 2 bases, and 13 bases lay in between. Looked up from germline, CDR1 is SGHTS and CDR2 is YDEGEE. CDR3 length: 15 residues. DNA for the CDR3: TGTGCCAGCAGCCTCCTTGGGGGGCCCAAAAACATTCAGTACTTC. Translated, it gives CASSLLGGPKNIQYF.

Only a few counts were recorded for this clone. The chain is built from TRBV20-1 and TRBJ2-7; perhaps TRBD1 as D (5 bases). The CDR3 length is 14 residues. Trimming took off 3 bases at V and 0 bases at J, with 12 bases between the two ends. Germline CDR1 is DFQATT and CDR2 is SNEGSKA (reference sequence). CDR3 bases: TGCAGTGCTAGTCGACAGAGAAGCTCCTACGAGCAGTACTTC. Translated, it gives CSASRQRSSYEQYF.

V gene TRBV5-1 combines with J gene TRBJ2-2, with TRBD1 identical over 11 bases. The CDR3 sequence is 16 residues long. Unmatched junction bases numbered 5, after V lost 2 bases and J lost 5 bases. The germline CDR1 and CDR2 sequences are SGHRS and YFSETQ. The CDR3 coding sequence is TGCGCCAGCAGCTTAGGACAGGGGGCATGGACCGGGGAGCTGTTTTTT. Residues: CASSLGQGAWTGELFF.

The chain couples TRBV2 to TRBJ1-2, with a weak D call TRBD1 (6 bases). The V gene's germline CDR1 is SNHLY and CDR2 FYNNEI. The CDR3 length is 13 residues. The germline V and J ends were trimmed by 6 bases and 4 bases, with 12 bases remaining between them. CDR3 nucleotides: TGTGCCAGCAGCGGTACAGGGAGCTATGGCTACACCTTC. Its protein is CASSGTGSYGYTF. The variable domain in full, with the rest retrieved from reference TRBV2 and TRBJ1-2, is EPEVTQTPSHQVTQMGQEVILRCVPISNHLYFYWYRQILGQKVEFLVSFYNNEISEKSEIFDDQFSVERPDGSNFTLKIRSTKLEDSAMYFCASSGTGSYGYTFGSGTRLTVV.